This TCR beta chain was captured in a study of metastatic and nonmetastatic thyroid tumors. As for the study in general: Malignant and benign thyroid patients had repertoires compared in peripheral blood and tumor or nodule tissue. Study observations and caveats: The reported finding was significantly higher TCR beta diversity in malignant thyroid tumors relative to benign nodules, in blood and tumor.

The authors' processing: Variation in CDR3 across clinicopathological groups served as the basis for constructing a distant-metastasis classifier in papillary thyroid cancer. TCRdb used MiXCR to call clones anew from the PCR reads. The V and J calls and clone size are TCRdb's, not the authors'. The data show roughly 34,000 clones, with 33% seen just once and 15% to 20% held by the top ten. Until they underwent thyroid surgery, no patient had received any treatment. Concerning this clone: Its matching antigen is unknown.

V lost 6 bases and J lost 3, with 21 bases in between. This CDR3 is 17 amino acids long. Looked up from germline, CDR1 is SGHAT and CDR2 is FQDESV (reference sequence). The chain joins TRBV11-1 to TRBJ2-1, with D tentatively TRBD1 (5 bases). The sequence was obtained from a female donor with papillary thyroid cancer or a benign thyroid nodule (not recorded which). Some clones in this sample may be carry-over from other donors' samples. Sequencing input: tumor tissue. The CDR3 nucleotides read TGTGCCAGCAGGCCTCCCATGGGGCAGGTCAACTACAATGAGCAGTTCTTC. Its translation: CASRPPMGQVNYNEQFF.